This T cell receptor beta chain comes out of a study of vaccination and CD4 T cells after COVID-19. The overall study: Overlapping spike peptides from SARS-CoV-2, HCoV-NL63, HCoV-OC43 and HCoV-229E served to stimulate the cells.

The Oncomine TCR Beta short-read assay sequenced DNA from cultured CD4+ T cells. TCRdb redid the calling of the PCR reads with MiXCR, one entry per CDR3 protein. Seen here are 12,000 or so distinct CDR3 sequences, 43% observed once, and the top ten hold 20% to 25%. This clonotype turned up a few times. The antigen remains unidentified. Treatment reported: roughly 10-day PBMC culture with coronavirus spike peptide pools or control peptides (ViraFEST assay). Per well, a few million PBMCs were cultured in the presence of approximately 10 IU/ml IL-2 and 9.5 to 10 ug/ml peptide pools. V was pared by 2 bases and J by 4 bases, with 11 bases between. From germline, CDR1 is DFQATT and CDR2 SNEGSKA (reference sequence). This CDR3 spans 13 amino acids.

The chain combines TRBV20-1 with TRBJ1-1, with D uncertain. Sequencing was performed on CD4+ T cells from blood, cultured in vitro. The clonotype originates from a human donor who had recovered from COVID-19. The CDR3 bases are TGCAGTGCTAGACCCCCCGGGGTCACTGAAGCTTTCTTT. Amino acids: CSARPPGVTEAFF.